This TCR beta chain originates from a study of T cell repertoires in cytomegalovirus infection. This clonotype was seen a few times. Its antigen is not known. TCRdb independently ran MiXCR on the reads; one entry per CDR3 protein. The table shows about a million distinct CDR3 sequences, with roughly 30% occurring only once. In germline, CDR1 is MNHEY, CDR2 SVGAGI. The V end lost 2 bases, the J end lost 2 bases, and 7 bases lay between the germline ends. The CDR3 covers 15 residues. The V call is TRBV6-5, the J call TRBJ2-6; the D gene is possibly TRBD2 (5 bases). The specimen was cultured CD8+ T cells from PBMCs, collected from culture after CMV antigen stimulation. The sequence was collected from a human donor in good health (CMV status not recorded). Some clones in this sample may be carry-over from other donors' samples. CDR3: CASSYDGAGANVLTF. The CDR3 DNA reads TGTGCCAGCAGTTACGACGGGGCTGGGGCCAACGTCCTGACTTTC.